This TCR beta chain is drawn from a study of metastatic and nonmetastatic thyroid tumors. Study-wide background: Repertoires from blood and tumor or nodule tissue of malignant and benign thyroid patients were compared.

In this sample, this clone is medium-sized (0.01 to 0.1%). The antigen is unknown. The junction had 10 bases not matched to a gene; V was cut back by 4 bases and J by 8 bases. Germline V CDR1 and CDR2: MNHNS, SASEGT. This CDR3 has 15 residues. Regarding the study as a whole: TCR beta diversity was reportedly significantly higher in malignant thyroid tumors than benign nodules, in blood and tumor.

Under the authors' procedure: Building a distant-metastasis classifier for papillary thyroid cancer drew on CDR3 differences across clinicopathological groups. TCRdb reanalyzed the PCR reads with MiXCR. The authors' filters were not applied to this entry. The top ten clones hold about 10% of a sample with roughly 16,000 clones, 30% to 35% of them seen once. Patients underwent thyroid surgery, and none had received any treatment before it. The chain joins TRBV6-1 to TRBJ1-3, with TRBD1 matching over 8 bases. This sequence was found in a female donor with papillary thyroid cancer or a benign thyroid nodule (not recorded which). Some clones in this sample may be carry-over from other donors' samples. Material: blood. The CDR3 sequence: CASSGLQGGSHTIYF. The DNA for the CDR3 is TGTGCCAGCAGTGGCTTACAGGGGGGTAGTCACACCATATATTTT.